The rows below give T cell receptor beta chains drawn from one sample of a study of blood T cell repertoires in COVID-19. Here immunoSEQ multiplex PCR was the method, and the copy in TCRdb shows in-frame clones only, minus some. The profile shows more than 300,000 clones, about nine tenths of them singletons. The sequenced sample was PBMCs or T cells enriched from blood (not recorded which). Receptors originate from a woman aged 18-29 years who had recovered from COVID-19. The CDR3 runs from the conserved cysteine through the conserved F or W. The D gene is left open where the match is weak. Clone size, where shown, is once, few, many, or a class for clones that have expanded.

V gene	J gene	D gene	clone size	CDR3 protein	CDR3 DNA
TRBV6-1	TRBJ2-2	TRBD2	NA	CASSEHPTTGLAGVGTGELFF	TGTGCCAGCAGTGAACACCCCACTACGGGTCTAGCGGGAGTTGGTACCGGGGAGCTGTTTTTT
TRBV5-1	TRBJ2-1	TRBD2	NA	CASSPWVKAGIYNEQFF	TGCGCCAGCAGCCCGTGGGTAAAAGCGGGAATCTACAATGAGCAGTTCTTC
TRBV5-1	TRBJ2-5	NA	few	CASSSPTRGVAQYF	TGCGCCAGCAGCTCTCCCACCCGCGGGGTAGCCCAGTACTTC
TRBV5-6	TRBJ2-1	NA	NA	CASSLRASSSYNEQFF	TGTGCCAGCAGCTTGCGAGCGTCGAGCTCCTACAATGAGCAGTTCTTC
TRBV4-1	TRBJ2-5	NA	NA	CASSHQQARGETQYF	TGCGCCAGCAGCCACCAGCAGGCTCGTGGAGAGACCCAGTACTTC
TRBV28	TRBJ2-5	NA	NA	CAIATQMRYQETQYF	TGTGCCATCGCGACGCAAATGAGGTACCAAGAGACCCAGTACTTC
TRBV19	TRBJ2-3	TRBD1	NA	CASSTRTGTGGTDTQYF	TGTGCCAGTAGTACTAGGACCGGGACAGGGGGCACAGATACGCAGTATTTT
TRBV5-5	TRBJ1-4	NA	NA	CASSFTGNANEKLFF	TGTGCCAGCAGCTTCACAGGGAACGCTAATGAAAAACTGTTTTTT
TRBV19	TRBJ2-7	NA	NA	CASSATRGGSYEQYF	TGTGCCAGTAGTGCCACCCGGGGTGGGTCCTACGAGCAGTACTTC
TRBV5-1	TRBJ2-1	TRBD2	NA	CASSNLPGGEQFF	TGCGCCAGCAGCAATCTTCCGGGAGGTGAGCAGTTCTTC
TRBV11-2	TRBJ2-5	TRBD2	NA	CASSFGVAGYETQYF	TGTGCCAGCAGCTTCGGGGTAGCGGGCTATGAGACCCAGTACTTC
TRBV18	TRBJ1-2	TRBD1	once	CASSPGQGADYGYTF	TGTGCCAGCTCACCAGGACAGGGGGCCGACTATGGCTACACCTTC
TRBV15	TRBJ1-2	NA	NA	CATSKDTYGYTF	TGTGCCACCAGCAAGGACACCTATGGCTACACCTTC
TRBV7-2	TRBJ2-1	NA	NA	CASSLVPGFDEQFF	TGTGCCAGCAGCTTAGTACCCGGTTTCGATGAGCAGTTCTTC
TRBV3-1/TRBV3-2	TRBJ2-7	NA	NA	CASSQEYRKTYEQYF	TGTGCCAGCAGCCAAGAATACAGAAAGACCTACGAGCAGTACTTC
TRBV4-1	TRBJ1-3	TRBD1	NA	CASSQEGQGGNTIYF	TGCGCCAGCAGCCAGGAGGGACAGGGGGGAAACACCATATATTTT
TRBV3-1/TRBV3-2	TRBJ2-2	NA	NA	CASRRGNTGELFF	TGTGCCAGCAGACGGGGGAACACCGGGGAGCTGTTTTTT
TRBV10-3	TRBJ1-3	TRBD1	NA	CATTGEDTIYF	TGTGCCACAACAGGGGAGGACACCATATATTTT
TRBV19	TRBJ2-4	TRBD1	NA	CASSRSGTGLVKNIQYF	TGTGCCAGTAGTAGATCCGGGACAGGGCTTGTCAAAAACATTCAGTACTTC
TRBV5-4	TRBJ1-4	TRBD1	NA	CASSWGQGARDEKLFF	TGTGCCAGCAGCTGGGGACAGGGGGCCCGAGATGAAAAACTGTTTTTT
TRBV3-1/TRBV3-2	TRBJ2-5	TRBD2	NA	CASSHRGSGETQYF	TGTGCCAGCAGCCACCGGGGTAGCGGGGAGACCCAGTACTTC
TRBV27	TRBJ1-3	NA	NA	CASSSPSREAGNTIYF	TGTGCCAGCAGTTCCCCCAGTAGGGAGGCTGGAAACACCATATATTTT
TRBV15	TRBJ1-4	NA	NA	CATSREVGQGNEKLFF	TGTGCCACCAGCAGAGAAGTAGGGCAGGGGAATGAAAAACTGTTTTTT
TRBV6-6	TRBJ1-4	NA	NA	CASSKSGTPSSILFF	TGTGCCAGCAGCAAGTCCGGGACACCATCGAGTATACTGTTTTTT
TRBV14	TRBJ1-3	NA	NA	CASSQDRTASGNTIYF	TGTGCCAGCAGCCAAGACAGGACAGCCTCTGGAAACACCATATATTTT
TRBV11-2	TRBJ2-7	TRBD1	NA	CASSPDRVLSYEQYF	TGTGCCAGCAGCCCCGACAGGGTCTTGTCCTACGAGCAGTACTTC
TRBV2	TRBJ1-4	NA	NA	CASSETLLEEKLFF	TGTGCCAGCAGTGAGACCCTTCTAGAGGAAAAACTGTTTTTT
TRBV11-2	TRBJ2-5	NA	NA	CASSFLPRETQYF	TGTGCCAGCAGCTTCCTACCGCGGGAGACCCAGTACTTC
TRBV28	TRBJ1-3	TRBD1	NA	CASRERTGFGNTIYF	TGTGCCAGCAGGGAAAGGACAGGGTTTGGAAACACCATATATTTT
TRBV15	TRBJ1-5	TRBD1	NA	CATSGQGSQPQHF	TGTGCCACCAGCGGACAGGGAAGTCAGCCCCAGCATTTT
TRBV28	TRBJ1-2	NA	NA	CASSRPTGRGYTF	TGTGCCAGCAGCCGACCGACAGGCAGGGGCTACACCTTC
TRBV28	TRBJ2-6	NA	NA	CASSSSGSGANVLTF	TGTGCCAGCAGCTCCTCGGGTTCTGGGGCCAACGTCCTGACTTTC
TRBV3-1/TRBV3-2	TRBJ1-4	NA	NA	CASSQVQGSEKLFF	TGTGCCAGCAGCCAAGTTCAGGGCAGTGAAAAACTGTTTTTT
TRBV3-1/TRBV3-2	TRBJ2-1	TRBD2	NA	CASSSSLAGVIEQFF	TGTGCCAGCAGCTCCTCACTAGCGGGAGTTATTGAGCAGTTCTTC
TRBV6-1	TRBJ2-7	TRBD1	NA	CASSEAGQGLTYEQYF	TGTGCCAGCAGTGAAGCAGGACAGGGTTTGACCTACGAGCAGTACTTC
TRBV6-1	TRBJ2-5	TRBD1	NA	CASSEGTGGETQYF	TGTGCCAGCAGTGAAGGGACAGGGGGAGAGACCCAGTACTTC